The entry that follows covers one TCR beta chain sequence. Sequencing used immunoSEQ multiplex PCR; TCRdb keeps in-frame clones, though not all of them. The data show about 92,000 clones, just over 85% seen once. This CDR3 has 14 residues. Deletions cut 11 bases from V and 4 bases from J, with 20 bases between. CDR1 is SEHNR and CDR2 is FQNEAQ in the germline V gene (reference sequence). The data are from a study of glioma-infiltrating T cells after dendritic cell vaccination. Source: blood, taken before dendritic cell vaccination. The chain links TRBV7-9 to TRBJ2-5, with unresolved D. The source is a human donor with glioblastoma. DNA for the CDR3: TGTGCCTCTGCCCCTAGTTCTGTTGGAGAGACCCAGTACTTC. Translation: CASAPSSVGETQYF.